The clone carrying this T cell receptor beta chain was detected a few times. Its antigen remains unknown. The data stem from a study of T cells in Graves' hyperthyroidism and ophthalmopathy. Ophthalmopathy in the patients scored at least 3 on Clinical Activity Score and at least 4 on NOSPECS grade, lasting under 3 months. Diagnosing involved the use of clinical symptoms, serum thyroxine and TRAb, thyroid ultrasound and orbital computed tomography. Germline V CDR1 and CDR2: KGHSH, LQKENI. The CDR3 has 18 residues. V shed 2 bases, J shed 0 bases, and the junction held 12 bases outside the gene matches. The study, taken as a whole, reports: Most thyroid clonotypes with frequency above 0.001 were detected in blood. Stable hyperthyroidism and ophthalmopathy were separated using 13 V-J signatures.

The investigators amplified TCR beta CDR3 regions from RNA transcripts. The primer set for the first-round RT-PCR of the TCR CDR3 was HTBI. A single record per CDR3 protein comes from TCRdb applying MiXCR to the multiplex PCR reads. Of around 600,000 distinct CDR3 sequences listed, more than 15% were seen once; the top ten hold roughly 3.3%. The sample comprised blood. The source is a woman in her thirties or forties with Graves' ophthalmopathy. The chain links TRBV18 to TRBJ1-1; the match to TRBD1 covers 7 bases. CDR3: CASSPSTGVTFMNTEAFF. In DNA, the CDR3 is TGTGCCAGCTCACCATCTACAGGGGTTACCTTCATGAACACTGAAGCTTTCTTT.